Below, 29 T cell receptor beta chains from the same sample are listed, as sequenced in a study of cytomegalovirus exposure and HLA in healthy donors. Sequencing used immunoSEQ multiplex PCR; TCRdb keeps in-frame clones, though not all of them. The sample records fewer than 250,000 clones, roughly 85% being singletons. Specimen: PBMCs. The receptors come from a woman between 18 and 29 years old in good health and CMV-seronegative.

Turning to this clone: The junction and the germline gene differ at one end; a read error may be behind it. This sequence joins TRBV2 and TRBJ1-1, with D uncertain. Looked up from germline, CDR1 is SNHLY and CDR2 is FYNNEI. This CDR3 is built from 10 residues. The DNA for the CDR3 is TGTGCCAGCAGTGAAGTCGGAGATACTTTT. Protein: CASSEVGDTF. The full variable domain, completed using reference TRBV2 and TRBJ1-1, is EPEVTQTPSHQVTQMGQEVILRCVPISNHLYFYWYRQILGQKVEFLVSFYNNEISEKSEIFDDQFSVERPDGSNFTLKIRSTKLEDSAMYFCASSEVGDTFGQGTRLTVV.

The V and J genes are TRBV15 and TRBJ2-4; D remains ambiguous. The germline V gene encodes CDR1 LNHNV and CDR2 YYDKDF (reference sequence). The CDR3 is 13 residues long. Trimming pared 0 bases from V and 7 bases from J, leaving 7 bases between. This CDR3 reads CATSRDYYNIQYF. The CDR3 DNA reads as TGTGCCACCAGCAGAGATTATTATAACATTCAGTACTTC.

This clone showed up just once. CDR3 sequence: CASSSQGTDTQYF. The CDR3 DNA follows: TGTGCCAGCAGTTCTCAGGGAACAGATACGCAGTATTTT. The chain recombines TRBV28 with TRBJ2-3; weak D call: TRBD1 (5 bases). Germline V lookup: CDR1 MDHEN, CDR2 SYDVKM. Trimming shortened V by 4 bases and J by 3 bases, and 8 bases separated the two germline ends. The CDR3 consists of 13 residues.

V is TRBV30 and J is TRBJ2-4; no clear D gene. The V gene lost 0 bases and the J gene lost 0 bases, with 15 bases spanning the gap. The CDR3 is made up of 17 amino acids. CDR1 and CDR2 (germline): GTSNPN, SVGIG (reference sequence). CDR3 protein: CAWSVGSLTLAKNIQYF. In DNA, the CDR3 is TGTGCCTGGAGTGTGGGGTCGCTGACCCTAGCCAAAAACATTCAGTACTTC. Supplemented by reference TRBV30 and TRBJ2-4, the full variable domain reads SQTIHQWPATLVQPVGSPLSLECTVEGTSNPNLYWYRQAAGRGLQLLFYSVGIGQISSEVPQNLSASRPQDRQFILSSKKLLLSDSGFYLCAWSVGSLTLAKNIQYFGAGTRLSVL.

The J gene is TRBJ1-2, the V gene TRBV29-1; 9 bases are a match to TRBD1. The CDR3 is 14 amino acids. V shed 3 bases, J shed 0 bases, and the junction held 2 bases outside the gene matches. CDR1 and CDR2 (germline): SQVTM, ANQGSEA. The CDR3, as DNA: TGCAGCGTTGAGGGACAGGGAGCTAACTATGGCTACACCTTC. Its translation: CSVEGQGANYGYTF.

The chain recombines TRBV7-8 with TRBJ2-7; D possibly uses TRBD1 or TRBD2 (6 bases each). The V end was cut by 7 bases, the J end by 3 bases, with 19 bases between. CDR3 length: 15 amino acids. CDR1 and CDR2 from the germline V gene are SGHVS and FQNEAQ. CDR3 DNA: TGTGCCAGCACCCCTAAGGGGGGCAGGGGCTACGAGCAGTACTTC. Amino acids: CASTPKGGRGYEQYF. Filled out from reference TRBV7-8 and TRBJ2-7, the complete variable domain reads GAGVSQSPRYKVAKRGQDVALRCDPISGHVSLFWYQQALGQGPEFLTYFQNEAQLDKSGLPSDRFFAERPEGSVSTLKIQRTQQEDSAVYLCASTPKGGRGYEQYFGPGTRLTVT.

This clone was seen a single time. The chain carries TRBV6-6 and TRBJ2-3; D not certain. This CDR3 is 13 amino acids long. Germline V gene data show CDR1 as MNHNY and CDR2 as SVGAGI (reference sequence). V lost 0 bases to trimming and J lost 6 bases, with 7 bases between them. In DNA form, the CDR3 reads TGTGCCAGCAGTTACTCGACTGGGGATACGCAGTATTTT. Translating gives CASSYSTGDTQYF.

This chain links TRBV6-1 with TRBJ1-1, with TRBD1 matching over 8 bases. The CDR3 is 14 amino acids. The ends lost 3 bases at V and 3 bases at J; junction bases unmatched: 3. Germline CDR1 MNHNS, CDR2 SASEGT. In DNA, the CDR3 is TGTGCCAGCAGTGACAGGGGGCGATACACTGAAGCTTTCTTT. It specifies CASSDRGRYTEAFF.

The chain is built from TRBV6-5 and TRBJ2-1; weak D call: TRBD1 (5 bases). The V and J ends lost 5 bases and 0 bases respectively, with 11 bases between them. This CDR3 has 15 residues. CDR1 is MNHEY and CDR2 is SVGAGI in the germline V gene. CDR3 sequence reads: CASSPSGASYNEQFF. CDR3 coding DNA: TGTGCCAGCAGTCCGTCTGGGGCCTCCTACAATGAGCAGTTCTTC.

The gene calls are TRBV27 and TRBJ2-1; 8 nucleotides line up with TRBD1. V shed 6 bases and J 9 bases; nucleotides not matched to a gene: 13. The CDR3 is 15 amino acids. Germline V gene lookup returns CDR1 MNHEY and CDR2 SMNVEV (reference sequence). The chain's CDR3 is CASRWTGRASGEQFF. Written as DNA, the CDR3 is TGTGCCAGCAGATGGACAGGGAGAGCGTCAGGTGAGCAGTTCTTC.

J is TRBJ2-1 and V is TRBV29-1; no clear D. Germline CDR1 is SQVTM and CDR2 is ANQGSEA. The CDR3 runs 14 residues. With 7 bases removed from V and 0 bases from J, the gap between germline ends came to 13 bases. Here the CDR3 reads CSGGRVGSYNEQFF. CDR3 coding DNA: TGCAGCGGGGGTAGGGTGGGCTCCTACAATGAGCAGTTCTTC.

V and J are TRBV4-1 and TRBJ2-7; the match to TRBD2 covers 7 bases. CDR1 MGHRA and CDR2 YSYEKL come from the germline V gene. This CDR3 has 15 amino acids. V was clipped by 4 bases and J by 2 bases; unmatched bases: 8. The CDR3 sequence: CASSPTGTITYEQYF. CDR3 nucleotide sequence: TGCGCCAGCAGCCCTACCGGGACTATAACCTACGAGCAGTACTTC.

The chain is built from TRBV2 and TRBJ2-7; tentatively, D is TRBD2 (6 bases). The germline V gene has CDR1 SNHLY and CDR2 FYNNEI. CDR3 length: 14 amino acids. Between the trimmed V and J ends, which lost 6 bases and 3 bases, there was a span of 15 bases. The CDR3 loop reads CASRVAGSDYEQYF. In DNA, the CDR3 is TGTGCCAGCAGAGTGGCGGGGAGCGACTACGAGCAGTACTTC.

This clone was detected only once. The chain carries TRBV6-5 and TRBJ1-2; D is possibly TRBD1 (5 bases). The CDR3 has 14 amino acids. Germline lookup yields CDR1 MNHEY and CDR2 SVGAGI. V shed 5 bases and J shed 5 bases, with 15 bases lying between them. CDR3 bases: TGTGCCAGCAGTGCCTCGGGACGGCCTTATGGCTACACCTTC. Residues: CASSASGRPYGYTF.

The chain joins TRBV5-4 to TRBJ2-4, with 12 bases lining up with TRBD1. In germline, CDR1 is SGHNT, CDR2 YYREEE (reference sequence). J lost 1 base, V lost 4 bases, and 3 bases had no gene match. The CDR3 extends over 16 amino acids. The CDR3 DNA reads as TGTGCCAGCAGCCTGGGACAGGGGGCTGCCAAAAACATTCAGTACTTC. Translation: CASSLGQGAAKNIQYF.

The chain uses TRBV9 and TRBJ1-3, with TRBD1 as a possible D gene (5 bases). Germline-derived CDR1 and CDR2 are SGDLS and YYNGEE. Between the trimmed V and J ends, which lost 0 bases and 0 bases, there was a span of 10 bases. The CDR3 has 16 residues. CDR3 DNA: TGTGCCAGCAGCGTAGACGGGGCGTCCTCTGGAAACACCATATATTTT. This encodes CASSVDGASSGNTIYF. Using reference TRBV9 and TRBJ1-3 for the parts outside the CDR3, the full variable domain is DSGVTQTPKHLITATGQRVTLRCSPRSGDLSVYWYQQSLDQGLQFLIQYYNGEERAKGNILERFSAQQFPDLHSELNLSSLELGDSALYFCASSVDGASSGNTIYFGEGSWLTVV.

The chain employs TRBV7-2 and TRBJ2-5, with 15 nucleotides matching TRBD2. Unmatched junction bases numbered 1, after V lost 3 bases and J lost 2 bases. Germline V gene sequence: CDR1 SGHTA, CDR2 FQGNSA. CDR3 size: 16 residues. This CDR3 is CASSFGTSGGQETQYF. The CDR3 bases are TGTGCCAGCAGCTTTGGGACTAGCGGGGGGCAAGAGACCCAGTACTTC. Drawing the rest from reference TRBV7-2 and TRBJ2-5, the complete variable domain is GAGVSQSPSNKVTEKGKDVELRCDPISGHTALYWYRQSLGQGLEFLIYFQGNSAPDKSGLPSDRFSAERTGGSVSTLTIQRTQQEDSAVYLCASSFGTSGGQETQYFGPGTRLLVL.

The rearrangement joins TRBV5-6 to TRBJ2-7, with D perhaps being TRBD1 or TRBD2 (5 bases each). V gave up 2 bases and J gave up 6 bases, with 18 bases separating them. This CDR3 region has 15 residues. Looked up from germline, CDR1 is SGHDT and CDR2 is YYEEEE. The CDR3 spells CASSLPTGTPGEQYF. The CDR3 nucleotides are TGTGCCAGCAGCTTACCTACGGGGACCCCTGGCGAGCAGTACTTC.

The CDR3 DNA is TGTGCCAGCAGTAGCTCTAGCGGGAACACAGATACGCAGTATTTT. This gives the protein CASSSSSGNTDTQYF. The chain couples TRBV6-6 to TRBJ2-3; 9 bases fit TRBD2. After removal of 5 bases from V and 2 bases from J, the junction contained 5 bases not matched to a gene. The CDR3 contains 15 residues. The V gene's germline CDR1 is MNHNY and CDR2 SVGAGI (reference sequence).

V usage is TRBV4-1 and J usage is TRBJ2-1; D call uncertain. Germline-derived CDR1 and CDR2 are MGHRA and YSYEKL. V dropped 2 bases and J dropped 8 bases, with 16 bases sitting between them. This CDR3 spans 15 amino acids. The CDR3 DNA follows: TGCGCCAGCAGCCAAAACTCGTACCGAGAGGATGAGCAGTTCTTC. This translates into CASSQNSYREDEQFF.

The chain employs TRBV5-6 and TRBJ1-1; the D gene is possibly TRBD1 (5 bases). Germline values: CDR1 SGHDT, CDR2 YYEEEE. The CDR3 is 12 residues long. V lost 2 bases, J lost 7 bases, and 9 bases lay in between. CDR3 amino acids: CASSFSGVEAFF. The DNA for the CDR3 is TGTGCCAGCAGCTTTTCGGGGGTTGAAGCTTTCTTT.

The rearrangement links TRBV30 to TRBJ2-4; TRBD2 aligns across 11 bases. Germline CDR1 reads GTSNPN; CDR2 reads SVGIG (reference sequence). After removal of 2 bases from V and 6 bases from J, the junction contained 0 bases not matched to a gene. This CDR3 is built from 13 residues. As DNA, the CDR3 is TGTGCCTGGAGTCTAGCGGGGGGAAACATTCAGTACTTC. It translates to CAWSLAGGNIQYF.

This clone has just one count. The CDR3 reads CASHEQGRYEQYF. The CDR3 DNA follows: TGTGCCAGCCACGAACAGGGGCGGTACGAGCAGTACTTC. This sequence joins TRBV28 and TRBJ2-7; 7 bases are shared with TRBD1. V trimming: 8 bases; J trimming: 4 bases; junction bases outside the gene matches: 8. CDR1 MDHEN and CDR2 SYDVKM come from the germline V gene. The CDR3 has 13 amino acids.

The chain recombines TRBV6-5 with TRBJ1-1; D may be TRBD1 (5 bases). Per the germline V gene, CDR1 is MNHEY and CDR2 is SVGAGI. V was shortened by 6 bases and J by 3 bases, with 17 bases between the two germline ends. The length of the CDR3 is 15 residues. CDR3 sequence reads: CASSARTGTDTEAFF. CDR3 coding DNA: TGTGCCAGCAGCGCGAGGACGGGGACGGACACTGAAGCTTTCTTT.

This clone occurred once. The chain recombines TRBV27 with TRBJ2-7; no clear D gene. Germline-derived CDR1 and CDR2 are MNHEY and SMNVEV (reference sequence). The CDR3 runs 13 residues. V lost 6 bases to trimming and J lost 7 bases, with 16 bases between them. The CDR3 DNA is TGTGCCAGCAGCATGTATCGGGCTCAGGAGCAGTACTTC. Protein: CASSMYRAQEQYF.

This chain uses TRBV6-1 with TRBJ1-2; 8 bases map to TRBD1. The CDR3 has 13 amino acids. Germline CDR1 and CDR2: MNHNS and SASEGT. The V gene end was trimmed by 7 bases and the J gene end by 2 bases; junction bases not matched to a gene: 3. In DNA form, the CDR3 reads TGTGCCAGCACCGGGACAGGCAACTATGGCTACACCTTC. It translates to CASTGTGNYGYTF.

The CDR3 DNA sequence: TGTGCCAGCAGCTCCCTTACAGGTTCCTATGGCTACACCTTC. Its protein product is CASSSLTGSYGYTF. The chain is built from TRBV5-6 and TRBJ1-2; TRBD1 might be the D (5 bases). The CDR3 is 14 residues long. V was pared by 3 bases and J by 4 bases, with 13 bases between. The germline CDR1 and CDR2 sequences are SGHDT and YYEEEE.

This rearrangement joins TRBV27 to TRBJ2-3; D is tentatively TRBD1 or TRBD2 (7 bases each). The CDR3 has 15 amino acids. Trimming pared 6 bases from V and 4 bases from J, leaving 17 bases between. Germline CDR1 and CDR2: MNHEY and SMNVEV (reference sequence). The DNA for the CDR3 is TGTGCCAGCAGCTCTCAGGGGGGGAGAGCAGATACGCAGTATTTT. This encodes CASSSQGGRADTQYF.

J is TRBJ1-1 and V is TRBV9, with D hard to call. The germline V gene encodes CDR1 SGDLS and CDR2 YYNGEE. The V gene lost 1 base and the J gene lost 1 base, with 5 bases spanning the gap. There are 13 residues in the CDR3. The DNA for the CDR3 is TGTGCCAGCAGCGTACAGCAGAACACTGAAGCTTTCTTT. It is translated as CASSVQQNTEAFF. Complete variable domain (other parts from reference TRBV9 and TRBJ1-1): DSGVTQTPKHLITATGQRVTLRCSPRSGDLSVYWYQQSLDQGLQFLIQYYNGEERAKGNILERFSAQQFPDLHSELNLSSLELGDSALYFCASSVQQNTEAFFGQGTRLTVV.